The 31 T cell receptor beta chains given below trace back to one sample, sequenced in a study of post-analysis software for immune sequencing data. No antigen is known for these receptors. Whole-study results and caveats: There were roughly 5 TRBV segments more frequent in patients than controls, and TRBV5-6, TRBV5-1 and TRBV20-1 were among them.

Prepared TCR beta cDNA libraries contained unique molecular identifiers. Via MiXCR, TCRdb re-called the PCR reads, giving one row per CDR3 protein. The profile shows around 500,000 distinct CDR3 sequences, less than 40% of them singletons. The source material was blood. Source of these receptors: a girl aged 2-17 years with multiple sclerosis.

The chain combines TRBV4-2 with TRBJ2-1, with D tentatively TRBD1 (5 bases). Germline loops: CDR1 LGHNA, CDR2 YNFKEQ. Trimming cost V 0 bases and J 4 bases, with 13 bases left between them. The CDR3 spans 16 residues. CDR3 residues: CASSQDQGMGYNEQFF. The CDR3 DNA follows: TGTGCCAGCAGCCAAGATCAGGGAATGGGATACAATGAGCAGTTCTTC.

V is TRBV7-8 and J is TRBJ1-5; D ambiguous. CDR3 size: 18 residues. With 5 bases removed from V and 1 base from J, the gap between germline ends came to 21 bases. CDR1 is SGHVS and CDR2 is FQNEAQ in the germline V gene. The CDR3: CASSPQEASSQSNQPQHF. For the CDR3, the DNA is TGTGCCAGCAGCCCCCAGGAAGCCAGCAGTCAGAGCAATCAGCCCCAGCATTTT.

Points on this clonotype: Its ends do not fully match the called genes, so a read error is possible. The chain carries TRBV4-1 and TRBJ2-1, with a tentative D call TRBD1 (5 bases). CDR3 size: 13 residues. Germline V CDR1 and CDR2: MGHRA, YSYEKL. The CDR3 coding sequence is TGCGCCAGCAGCCAAGGAAGGGGCAATGGGCAGTTCTTC. This translates into CASSQGRGNGQFF.

The rearrangement uses TRBV6-5 and TRBJ2-5; TRBD1 matches at 9 bases. The V and J ends lost 6 bases and 7 bases, in that order; junction bases with no gene match: 12. The CDR3 consists of 15 residues. The germline CDR1 and CDR2 sequences are MNHEY and SVGAGI. The CDR3 DNA sequence: TGTGCCAGCAGCTGGACAGGGGATGTTGGTGGGACCCAGTACTTC. Translating it yields CASSWTGDVGGTQYF.

This clonotype occurred a few times. This CDR3 reads CASSEWGQPRGSTF. The CDR3 coding sequence is TGTGCCAGCAGTGAATGGGGGCAGCCCCGGGGATCCACCTTC. The genes are TRBV25-1 and TRBJ1-2; D possibly corresponds to TRBD1 (6 bases). Per germline, CDR1 MGHDK and CDR2 SYGVNS. The CDR3 has 14 amino acids. V was clipped by 1 base and J by 13 bases, with 19 bases between them.

The chain links TRBV20-1 to TRBJ2-4; the D gene is possibly TRBD1 (7 bases). The DNA end is a closer match to TRBJ2-7, so the J assignment may be wrong. The CDR3 loop spans 14 amino acids. Germline CDR1 reads DFQATT; CDR2 reads SNEGSKA (reference sequence). CDR3 DNA sequence: TGCAGTGCTAGAGAATTGCGACAGGGAGGCGAGCAGTACTTC. It specifies CSARELRQGGEQYF.

This chain links TRBV5-5 with TRBJ1-6; no clear D. The V end lost 5 bases, the J end lost 3 bases, and 15 bases lay between the germline ends. This CDR3 region has 16 residues. Germline CDR1 and CDR2: SGHKS and YYEKEE (reference sequence). The CDR3 spells CASRGLGADYNSPLHF. The CDR3 DNA sequence: TGTGCCAGCAGGGGATTGGGAGCAGACTATAATTCACCCCTCCACTTT. Supplemented by reference TRBV5-5 and TRBJ1-6, the full variable domain reads DAGVTQSPTHLIKTRGQQVTLRCSPISGHKSVSWYQQVLGQGPQFIFQYYEKEERGRGNFPDRFSARQFPNYSSELNVNALLLGDSALYLCASRGLGADYNSPLHFGNGTRLTVT.

The CDR3 DNA follows: TGTGCCAGCAGTTTAGGGCAAATTCACACTGAAGCTTTCTTT. This encodes CASSLGQIHTEAFF. The genes are TRBV12-3 or TRBV12-4 and TRBJ1-1; no firm D call. Between the trimmed V and J ends, which lost 1 base and 3 bases, there was a span of 9 bases. This CDR3 has 14 amino acids.

Remarks on this clonotype: The junction departs from the called germline gene at one end, perhaps through a read error. The chain is built from TRBV10-3 and TRBJ1-5, with D possibly being TRBD1 (5 bases). This CDR3 is 12 amino acids long. Per the germline V gene, CDR1 is ENHRY and CDR2 is SYGVKD. The CDR3 DNA reads as TGTGCCACCAGTCCCGGGGGTCAGCCCCAGCATTTT. Translated, it gives CATSPGGQPQHF.

This clonotype has only a few counts. The chain is built from TRBV28 and TRBJ2-4; TRBD1 is a possible D gene (5 bases). Germline V lookup: CDR1 MDHEN, CDR2 SYDVKM. Trimming removed 3 bases from V and 0 bases from J, with 15 bases in between. The length of the CDR3 is 17 residues. The CDR3 is CASSFHPGILAKNIQYF. CDR3 in DNA: TGTGCCAGCAGTTTCCACCCAGGGATACTAGCCAAAAACATTCAGTACTTC. Supplemented by reference TRBV28 and TRBJ2-4, the full variable domain reads DVKVTQSSRYLVKRTGEKVFLECVQDMDHENMFWYRQDPGLGLRLIYFSYDVKMKEKGDIPEGYSVSREKKERFSLILESASTNQTSMYLCASSFHPGILAKNIQYFGAGTRLSVL.

This clonotype has only a few counts. This chain joins TRBV6-6 and TRBJ2-5; D is perhaps TRBD1 or TRBD2 (6 bases each). Germline CDR1 is MNHNY and CDR2 is SVGAGI (reference sequence). V was pared by 2 bases and J by 3 bases, with 19 bases between. The CDR3 spans 17 residues. In nucleotides, the CDR3 is TGTGCCAGCAGTTACCCGACGGAGGGGGAATTAAAAGAGACCCAGTACTTC. Its protein is CASSYPTEGELKETQYF.

This clonotype was observed a handful of times. The CDR3 nucleotides are TGCGCCAGCAGTCCAGGACTGCGCGACGAGCAGTACTTC. Translating gives CASSPGLRDEQYF. The V call is TRBV5-1, the J call TRBJ2-7; TRBD2 is a possible D gene (5 bases). V lost 5 bases to trimming and J lost 5 bases, with 14 bases between them. The CDR3 consists of 13 residues. The germline V gene has CDR1 SGHRS and CDR2 YFSETQ.

The chain recombines TRBV20-1 with TRBJ2-4; no clear D. This CDR3 comprises 12 residues. V was shortened by 5 bases and J by 9 bases, with 14 bases between the two germline ends. Germline CDR1 is DFQATT and CDR2 is SNEGSKA (reference sequence). CDR3: CSAARQFSIQYF. DNA for the CDR3: TGCAGTGCTGCTAGGCAGTTTAGCATTCAGTACTTC.

A few counts support this clonotype. The gene calls are TRBV3-1 and TRBJ2-7; 9 bases align to TRBD1. With 2 bases clipped from V and 4 bases from J, the junction kept 3 bases outside the gene matches. Germline V gene data show CDR1 as LGHDT and CDR2 as YNNKEL (reference sequence). The CDR3 spans 14 residues. The CDR3 coding sequence is TGTGCCAGCAGCCAATATGGACAGGGGTACGAGCAGTACTTC. Protein sequence: CASSQYGQGYEQYF.

The chain couples TRBV4-1 to TRBJ2-3, with 10 bases that match TRBD2. There are 17 residues in the CDR3. Germline V CDR1 and CDR2: MGHRA, YSYEKL. V was clipped by 3 bases and J by 1 base; unmatched bases: 7. The CDR3 loop is CASSQRLAGAGTDTQYF. The CDR3 bases are TGCGCCAGCAGCCAGCGTCTAGCGGGGGCCGGCACAGATACGCAGTATTTT.

This clonotype appeared a few times. The V and J genes are TRBV4-2 and TRBJ2-1; possible D gene TRBD1, 6 bases. In germline, CDR1 is LGHNA, CDR2 YNFKEQ. The CDR3 is made up of 15 amino acids. V was pared by 4 bases and J by 4 bases, with 14 bases between. CDR3 DNA: TGTGCCAGCAGCCGCAAAGAGGGGGATTACAATGAGCAGTTCTTC. Translating it yields CASSRKEGDYNEQFF.

The table lists this clonotype with a few counts. V and J are TRBV29-1 and TRBJ1-4; 9 nucleotides line up with TRBD1. Germline lookup yields CDR1 SQVTM and CDR2 ANQGSEA. The CDR3 runs 16 residues. Trimming at V came to 1 base and at J to 7 bases, leaving 10 bases not matched to a gene. For the CDR3, the DNA is TGCAGCGTTGAAGTTGGGGACAGGGTTGGGAGTGAAAAACTGTTTTTT. Protein sequence: CSVEVGDRVGSEKLFF.

The chain recombines TRBV7-9 with TRBJ2-3, with 10 bases identical to TRBD2. CDR3 size: 17 residues. Germline lookup yields CDR1 SEHNR and CDR2 FQNEAQ (reference sequence). J was trimmed by 0 bases and V by 5 bases; bases with no gene match: 8. The CDR3 DNA follows: TGTGCCAGCAGCCCTTCCGGGACTAGCGCTAGCACAGATACGCAGTATTTT. This sequence encodes CASSPSGTSASTDTQYF.

The V gene is TRBV18, the J gene TRBJ2-1; TRBD2 matches 8 bases. This CDR3 comprises 16 residues. The V segment lost 4 bases and the J segment 12 bases; nucleotides outside the gene matches: 17. Germline CDR1 and CDR2: KGHSH and LQKENI. In DNA form, the CDR3 reads TGTGCCAGCTCACTACAGCGGGGGACCCCATTAAATCCGCAGTTCTTC. Translated: CASSLQRGTPLNPQFF.

This clonotype occurred a few times. Here the CDR3 DNA reads TGTGCCAGCAGTTGGGGACTTAGCACAGATACGCAGTATTTT. Its protein product is CASSWGLSTDTQYF. This chain connects TRBV7-9 to TRBJ2-3; a possible D gene is TRBD2 (6 bases). The germline CDR1 and CDR2 sequences are SEHNR and FQNEAQ (reference sequence). The CDR3 sequence is 14 residues long. Trimming removed 6 bases at V and 0 bases at J, with 10 bases between.

CDR3 region: CASRGESSYNEQFF. CDR3 bases: TGCGCCAGCAGGGGGGAGAGCTCCTACAATGAGCAGTTCTTC. The genes are TRBV5-1 and TRBJ2-1; D may be TRBD1 or TRBD2 (5 bases each). V was pared by 5 bases and J by 0 bases, with 9 bases between. In germline, CDR1 is SGHRS, CDR2 YFSETQ. This CDR3 has 14 amino acids.

In this sample, this clonotype turned up a few times. The V gene is TRBV28, the J gene TRBJ2-5; D possibly corresponds to TRBD2 (5 bases). The J call is doubtful: the DNA matches TRBJ2-7 better. The CDR3 totals 13 residues. Germline CDR1 is MDHEN and CDR2 is SYDVKM. The CDR3 DNA reads TGTGCCAGCAGTTTGAAACTAGCCTACGAGCAGTACTTC. Residues: CASSLKLAYEQYF.

The table lists this clonotype with a few counts. The chain joins TRBV15 to TRBJ2-6, with 9 bases fitting TRBD1. V lost 7 bases and J lost 0; bases outside the gene matches: 1. Per germline, CDR1 LNHNV and CDR2 YYDKDF (reference sequence). This CDR3 is 15 amino acids long. The DNA for the CDR3 is TGTGCCACCACGACAGGGGGCTCTGGGGCCAACGTCCTGACTTTC. Translating gives CATTTGGSGANVLTF. Combining the CDR3 with reference TRBV15 and TRBJ2-6 gives the whole variable domain DAMVIQNPRYQVTQFGKPVTLSCSQTLNHNVMYWYQQKSSQAPKLLFHYYDKDFNNEADTPDNFQSRRPNTSFCFLDIRSPGLGDTAMYLCATTTGGSGANVLTFGAGSRLTVL.

This chain links TRBV7-2 with TRBJ2-1, with TRBD1 matching over 8 bases. V shed 5 bases, J shed 3 bases, and the junction held 9 bases outside the gene matches. CDR3 size: 16 residues. Germline CDR1 is SGHTA and CDR2 is FQGNSA. The CDR3 nucleotides read TGTGCCAGCAGCCCCATCATAGGACAGGGCTACAATGAGCAGTTCTTC. Its translation is CASSPIIGQGYNEQFF.

The genes are TRBV3-1 and TRBJ2-3, with D possibly being TRBD2 (5 bases). With 1 base removed from V and 3 bases from J, the gap between germline ends came to 11 bases. Germline values: CDR1 LGHDT, CDR2 YNNKEL (reference sequence). The CDR3 covers 15 residues. CDR3 bases: TGTGCCAGCAGCCAAGTCGAACTAGTAACAGATACGCAGTATTTT. This codes for CASSQVELVTDTQYF.

The rearrangement joins TRBV5-6 to TRBJ2-1; 7 bases map to TRBD2. CDR3 length: 16 amino acids. Germline V gene data show CDR1 as SGHDT and CDR2 as YYEEEE. V dropped 4 bases and J dropped 2; count of bases not matched to a gene: 9. The CDR3 coding sequence is TGTGCCAGCAGCCCTAGGACGGGGGGAGCCTACAATGAGCAGTTCTTC. This gives the protein CASSPRTGGAYNEQFF.

This rearrangement joins TRBV28 to TRBJ1-1; D is uncertain. This CDR3 has 13 amino acids. Trimming removed 5 bases at V and 2 bases at J, with 9 bases between. Germline CDR1 MDHEN, CDR2 SYDVKM. CDR3 protein: CASSENSNTEAFF. The CDR3 bases are TGTGCCAGCAGTGAGAATTCCAACACTGAAGCTTTCTTT.

This clonotype was counted only a few times. This CDR3 is CASSYSEVEQYF. The CDR3 DNA reads TGTGCCAGCAGTTACTCGGAAGTCGAGCAGTACTTC. The rearrangement joins TRBV6-6 to TRBJ2-7; D is unresolved. The germline V and J ends were trimmed by 0 bases and 6 bases, with 6 bases remaining between them. Germline CDR1 MNHNY, CDR2 SVGAGI (reference sequence). This CDR3 contains 12 residues.

The chain is built from TRBV12-3 or TRBV12-4 and TRBJ2-3; no definite D call. Trimming removed 4 bases at V and 6 bases at J, with 23 bases between. The CDR3 is 17 residues long. The DNA of the CDR3 is TGTGCCAGCAGTTCCCTTGGGCAGGCCCTGCAAATGGATACGCAGTATTTT. Translation: CASSSLGQALQMDTQYF.

The chain joins TRBV12-3 or TRBV12-4 to TRBJ1-5, with 11 bases identical to TRBD1. The CDR3 sequence is 15 residues long. J was trimmed by 6 bases and V by 8 bases; bases with no gene match: 9. The DNA of the CDR3 is TGTGCCAGCGCACTCCGGGACAGGGGGATTCAGCCCCAGCATTTT. Translated, it gives CASALRDRGIQPQHF.

This clonotype came up a few times. The chain is built from TRBV5-1 and TRBJ2-5; D is possibly TRBD2 (5 bases). CDR1 and CDR2 from the germline V gene are SGHRS and YFSETQ. The CDR3 is 15 amino acids. V was trimmed by 0 bases and J by 0 bases, leaving 9 bases between them. This CDR3 is CASSLGGPHQETQYF. The CDR3 coding sequence is TGCGCCAGCAGCTTGGGCGGGCCTCACCAAGAGACCCAGTACTTC.